This T cell receptor (beta chain) comes out of a study of cytomegalovirus exposure and HLA in healthy donors. In the PCR, 60 Vbeta and 13 Jbeta primers were used. In the original workflow: It was a later analysis that counted tens of millions of unique TCR beta chains, of which some 10 million were shared. The data were produced by immunoSEQ multiplex PCR, yet TCRdb's version contains in-frame clones alone and is incomplete. D and trimming come from the DNA, and the V and J calls and clone size come from that table. Counted here are around 190,000 clones, 70% to 80% occurring once; the ten biggest clones make up about 2.8%. Study results and caveats: Most subjects' HLA-A and HLA-B alleles were reportedly predicted from TCR beta sequences. A later analysis linked a missense DCLRE1C variant to TCR beta V- and J-gene trimming.

Details on this clone: Its target is not known.

In germline, CDR1 is LGHNA, CDR2 YNFKEQ. V lost 4 bases and J lost 0; bases outside the gene matches: 2. The CDR3 is made up of 15 amino acids. The TCR originated in a woman aged 30 to 39 in good health and CMV-seronegative. Input material: PBMCs. The chain combines TRBV4-2 with TRBJ2-7; 11 nucleotides agree with TRBD2. CDR3 nucleotides: TGTGCCAGCAGCCTGGGACTAGCGGCCTCCTACGAGCAGTACTTC. This translates into CASSLGLAASYEQYF.